This T cell receptor (beta chain) was found in a study of blood T cell repertoires in COVID-19. Overall study: COVID-19 samples, acute and convalescent, were from the United States, Italy and Spain. Sources were T cells, B-cell-depleted T cells, or PBMCs; the material itself was cDNA or gDNA.

This CDR3 region has 11 residues. Germline V gives CDR1 GTSNPN, CDR2 SVGIG (reference sequence). Sequenced by immunoSEQ multiplex PCR; TCRdb stores in-frame clones only, minus some. The sample yields under 300,000 clones, approximately 85% seen once. For this clone: At one boundary the junction diverges from the germline segment, which might be a read error.

The J gene is TRBJ1-2, the V gene TRBV30; 11 bases match TRBD1. This sequence was found in a woman aged 70-85 years with acute or convalescent COVID-19. The sample taken for sequencing was peripheral blood. The CDR3 coding sequence is TGTGCCTGGAGCGGGACAGGGGGTCGTTTCTTC. Amino acids: CAWSGTGGRFF.